These T cell receptor beta chains were read from a single sample in a study of T cells after posttransplantation cyclophosphamide. Profiling relied on immunoSEQ multiplex PCR, and the TCRdb table lists in-frame clones only, not all of them. Listed for the sample are 3,000 to 4,000 clones, none seen a single time. This specimen was PBMCs, taken after allogeneic stem cell transplant with posttransplant cyclophosphamide. The receptors derive from a male patient between 25 and 39 years old who received an allogeneic stem cell transplant from a related donor, was CMV-positive, and had acute GVHD only. A share of the T cells may be of graft donor origin. Both conserved end residues are part of each CDR3. The order of the fields is V gene, J gene, clone size, D gene, CDR3 DNA, CDR3 protein. D genes are given only for firm matches. Clone size is stated in some rows and not others, as once, few, many or a class when expanded.

TRBV5-8,TRBJ1-1,medium-sized,-,TGTGCCAGCAGACTCGGCGGGGGCACTGAAGCTTTCTTT,CASRLGGGTEAFF
TRBV12-3/TRBV12-4,TRBJ2-5,-,TRBD2,TGTGCCAGCAGCATCGTAGCGGGGGGGCTTGAGACCCAGTACTTC,CASSIVAGGLETQYF
TRBV12-3/TRBV12-4,TRBJ2-5,many,-,TGTGCCAGCAGCCACGCAGGGATTGGGAAAGAGACCCAGTACTTC,CASSHAGIGKETQYF
TRBV20-1,TRBJ1-2,many,-,TGCAGTGCTTCTAAGTCCTATGGCTACACCTTC,CSASKSYGYTF
TRBV7-2,TRBJ2-7,medium-sized,TRBD1,TGTGCCAGCAGCTTAGAGACAGGGCGCGAGCAGTACTTC,CASSLETGREQYF
TRBV7-9,TRBJ2-3,-,-,TGTCCCAGCAGCCCACCCACGGGGGAGAGGGATACGCAGTATTTT,CPSSPPTGERDTQYF
TRBV9,TRBJ2-7,few,-,TGTGCCAGCAGCGTAGGCAGGTCTTCCTACGAGCAGTACTTC,CASSVGRSSYEQYF
TRBV5-1,TRBJ1-3,many,-,TGCGCCAGCAGCATAGATACCACACAGGGAAACACCATATATTTT,CASSIDTTQGNTIYF
TRBV19,TRBJ1-1,many,-,TGTGCCAGTAGTTGGGTGTCGGCAGGGGACACTGAAGCTTTCTTT,CASSWVSAGDTEAFF
TRBV29-1,TRBJ2-7,medium-sized,TRBD2,TGCAGCGTTGAAGGGACTAGAGTCGAGCAGTACTTC,CSVEGTRVEQYF
TRBV5-6,TRBJ2-4,-,TRBD1,TGTGCCAGCAGCACCGGGTTGACAGGGAAAAACATTCAGTACTTC,CASSTGLTGKNIQYF
TRBV6-5,TRBJ2-1,many,-,TGTGCCAGCAGTTACGACCCCAGGGCCGAGCAGTTCTTC,CASSYDPRAEQFF
TRBV5-1,TRBJ1-2,medium-sized,-,TGCGCCAGCAGCTTGGCGCGAGGACTGTCGTCATATGGCTACACCTTC,CASSLARGLSSYGYTF
TRBV5-1,TRBJ2-5,medium-sized,TRBD2,TGCGCCAGCAGGGGCCGGGGGGGCCAGAGCCAAGAGACCCAGTACTTC,CASRGRGGQSQETQYF
TRBV19,TRBJ2-3,many,TRBD1,TGTGCCAGTGCCCCAAACCGGGACAGGCCCACAGATACGCAGTATTTT,CASAPNRDRPTDTQYF
TRBV27,TRBJ1-4,many,-,TGTGCCAGCAGTTTATCAAGGGCGCAGGGCTCTAATGAAAAACTGTTTTTT,CASSLSRAQGSNEKLFF
TRBV2,TRBJ2-3,many,-,TGTGCCAGCAGTGAACACGTCAGATACACAGATACGCAGTATTTT,CASSEHVRYTDTQYF
TRBV19,TRBJ1-5,many,TRBD1,TGTGCCAGTACCAATTACAGGGGTTGGGGTCAGCCCCAGCATTTT,CASTNYRGWGQPQHF
TRBV5-1,TRBJ2-7,many,TRBD1,TGCGCCAGCAGCTTACCGGGACAGGGAATCTACGAGCAGTACTTC,CASSLPGQGIYEQYF
TRBV13,TRBJ2-1,medium-sized,-,TGTGCCAGCAGCTTAGTGGACTCCTCGGGGCAGTTCTTC,CASSLVDSSGQFF
TRBV9,TRBJ2-5,many,TRBD2,TGTGCCAGCAGCGGGGGACTAGGAAGCGAGACCCAGTACTTC,CASSGGLGSETQYF
TRBV5-1,TRBJ2-7,many,TRBD1,TGCGCCAGCAGCGTTCTGACAGGGTCCTACGAGCAGTACTTC,CASSVLTGSYEQYF
TRBV12-3/TRBV12-4,TRBJ1-1,many,TRBD1,TGTGCCAGCAGTCGGACAACGACAGGGAACGCTGAAGCTTTCTTT,CASSRTTTGNAEAFF
TRBV12-3/TRBV12-4,TRBJ2-1,many,TRBD2,TGTGCCAGCAGTTTATGGCTAGCGGGGGGGAATGAGCAGTTCTTC,CASSLWLAGGNEQFF
TRBV18,TRBJ1-1,many,-,TGTGCCAGCTCACCACTAGCCCGCACGACCACTGAAGCTTTCTTT,CASSPLARTTTEAFF
TRBV11-3,TRBJ2-5,many,TRBD1,TGTGCAAGTCGCTTGGTATATCGGGACAGCGAAGAGACCCAGTACTTC,CASRLVYRDSEETQYF
TRBV6-4,TRBJ1-1,medium-sized,-,TGTGCCAGCAGTCCCGAACAGGGAAACACTGAAGCTTTCTTT,CASSPEQGNTEAFF
TRBV9,TRBJ1-5,many,-,TGTGCCAGCAGCGTAGCGGGGGGACAGCCCCAGCATTTT,CASSVAGGQPQHF
TRBV6-2/TRBV6-3,TRBJ2-3,many,TRBD1,TGTGCCAGCAGTCTACACAGGGGGCTTCGCAAAGATACGCAGTATTTT,CASSLHRGLRKDTQYF
TRBV6-2/TRBV6-3,TRBJ1-1,many,-,TGTGCCAGCACCTACCGGCAGGGTCCCACGGGAGCTTTCTTT,CASTYRQGPTGAFF
TRBV5-1,TRBJ2-7,medium-sized,-,TGCGCCAGCAGCTTGGCTACAGGTCTTAGCTCCTACGAGCAGTACTTC,CASSLATGLSSYEQYF
TRBV4-3,TRBJ1-3,many,TRBD1,TGCGCCAGCAGCCAAGATGGGGGACAGGGTAGTTCTGGAAACACCATATATTTT,CASSQDGGQGSSGNTIYF
TRBV6-6,TRBJ1-1,many,-,TGTGCCAGCAAGATTGCGATGAACTCTGAAGCTTTCTTT,CASKIAMNSEAFF
TRBV12-3/TRBV12-4,TRBJ1-2,many,TRBD1,TGTGCCAGCAGTTTCTCAGGGACAGGGAGAATTCGCGGCTACACCTTC,CASSFSGTGRIRGYTF
TRBV4-1,TRBJ2-1,many,TRBD2,TGCGCCAGCAGGGATCAACTAGCGGGGGGATGGGATGAGCAGTTCTTC,CASRDQLAGGWDEQFF
TRBV6-1,TRBJ2-5,many,-,TGTGCCAGCAGGGGGGGACTCACACAAGAGACCCAGTACTTC,CASRGGLTQETQYF
TRBV4-3,TRBJ1-1,medium-sized,-,TGCGCCAGCAGCCAAGAGGGGGGGCTCACTGAAGCTTTCTTT,CASSQEGGLTEAFF
TRBV14,TRBJ1-3,many,-,TGTGCCAGCAGCCCCGCTCCCGGGGTACAACCTGGAAACACCATATATTTT,CASSPAPGVQPGNTIYF
TRBV7-2,TRBJ2-1,many,-,TGTGCCAGCAGCTTCGCCACGATCCGTGGCGGTGAGCAGTTCTTC,CASSFATIRGGEQFF